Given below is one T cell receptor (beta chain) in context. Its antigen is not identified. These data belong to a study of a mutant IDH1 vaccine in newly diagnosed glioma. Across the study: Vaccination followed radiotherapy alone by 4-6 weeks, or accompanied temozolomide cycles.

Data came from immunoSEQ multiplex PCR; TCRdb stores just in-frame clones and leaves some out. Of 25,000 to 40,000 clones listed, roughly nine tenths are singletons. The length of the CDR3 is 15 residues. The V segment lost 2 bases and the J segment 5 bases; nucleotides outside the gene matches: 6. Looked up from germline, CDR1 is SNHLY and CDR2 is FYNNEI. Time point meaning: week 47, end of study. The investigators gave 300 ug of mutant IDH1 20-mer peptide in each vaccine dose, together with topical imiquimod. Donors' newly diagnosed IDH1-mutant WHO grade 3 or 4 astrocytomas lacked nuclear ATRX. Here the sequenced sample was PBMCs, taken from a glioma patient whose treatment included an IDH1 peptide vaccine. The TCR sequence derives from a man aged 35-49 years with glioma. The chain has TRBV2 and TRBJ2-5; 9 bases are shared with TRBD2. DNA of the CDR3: TGTGCCAGCAGTGAAAAAGCGGGGGGCAGGGAGACCCAGTACTTC. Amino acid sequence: CASSEKAGGRETQYF.